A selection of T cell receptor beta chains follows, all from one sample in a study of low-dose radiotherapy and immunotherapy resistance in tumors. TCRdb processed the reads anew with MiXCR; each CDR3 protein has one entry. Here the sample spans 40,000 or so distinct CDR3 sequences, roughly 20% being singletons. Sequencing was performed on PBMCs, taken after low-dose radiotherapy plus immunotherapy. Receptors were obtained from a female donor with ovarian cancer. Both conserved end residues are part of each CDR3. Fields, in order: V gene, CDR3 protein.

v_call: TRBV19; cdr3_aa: CASSDLSFGTDTQYF
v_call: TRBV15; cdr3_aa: CATSRTIANTGELFF
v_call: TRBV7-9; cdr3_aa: CASSLGVGGAYQETQYF
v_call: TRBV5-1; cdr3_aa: CASSDSYEQYF
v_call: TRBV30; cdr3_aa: CALLRQGSSYEQYF
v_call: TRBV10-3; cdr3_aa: CAIRVDSYNEQFF
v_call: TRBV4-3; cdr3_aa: CASSPGTGARYEQYF
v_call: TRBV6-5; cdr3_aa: CASSYRLLRNEAFF
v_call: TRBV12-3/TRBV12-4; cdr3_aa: CASSLPGGPGRDTQYF
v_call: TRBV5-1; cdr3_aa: CASSRTNSYNEQFF
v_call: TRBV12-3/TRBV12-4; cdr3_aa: CASSLTSGRVNEQFF
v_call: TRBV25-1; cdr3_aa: CASSSPTGFNEQFF
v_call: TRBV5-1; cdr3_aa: CASSSQPGVSGNTIYF
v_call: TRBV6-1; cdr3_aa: CASSFAWDQPQHF
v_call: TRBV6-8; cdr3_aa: CASSYSHPGTGELFF
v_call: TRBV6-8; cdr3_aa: CASRMTGTAGELFF
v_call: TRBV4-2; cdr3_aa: CASSQEDRPNTEAFF
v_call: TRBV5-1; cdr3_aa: CASGGNTEAFF
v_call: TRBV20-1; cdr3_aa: CSARLTAGNTIYF
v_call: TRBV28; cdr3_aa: CASSQHNNYNEQFF
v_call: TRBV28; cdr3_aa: CASSLDQLGTDTQYF
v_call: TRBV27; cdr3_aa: CASSFIPLGTSNGDTQYF
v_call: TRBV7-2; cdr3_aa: CASSLGQYYEQYF
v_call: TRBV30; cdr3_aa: CAWSLSSGPRGNGYTF
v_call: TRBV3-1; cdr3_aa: CASSRQGQGSGETQYF
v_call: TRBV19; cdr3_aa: CASSIALKTEAFF
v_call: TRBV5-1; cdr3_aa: CASSLLLAGEETQYF
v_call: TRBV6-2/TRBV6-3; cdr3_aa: CASSYMGQSYNEQFF
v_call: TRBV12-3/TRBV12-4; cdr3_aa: CASSTGLEREQFF
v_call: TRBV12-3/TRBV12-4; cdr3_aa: CASTGTSGTGELFF
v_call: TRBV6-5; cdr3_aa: CASSEQLVPGQGSGNTIYF
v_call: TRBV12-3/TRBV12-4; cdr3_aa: CASSSGSGGYTF
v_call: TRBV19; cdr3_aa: CASINEGVSTEAFF
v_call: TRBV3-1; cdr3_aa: CASSQEYQGANTEAFF
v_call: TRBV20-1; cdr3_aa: CSANDASGANYNEQFF
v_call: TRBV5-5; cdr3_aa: CASSSLMSGNEQFF
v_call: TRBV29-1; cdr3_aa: CSDRPAGGNEQFF
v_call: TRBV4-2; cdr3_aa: CASSQDDPEIDEQYF
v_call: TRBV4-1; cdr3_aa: CASSQSSGSSYEQYF
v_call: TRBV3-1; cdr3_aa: CASRRGEGHEQFF
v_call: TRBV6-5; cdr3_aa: CASSYSSSAKKLLFF
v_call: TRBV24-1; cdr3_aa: CATSDSGTSGEETQYF
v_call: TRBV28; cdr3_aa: CASSLGTSGGTQETQYF
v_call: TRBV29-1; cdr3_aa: CSADGNNEKLFF
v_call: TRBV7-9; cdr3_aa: CASSRSGGTGNTIYF
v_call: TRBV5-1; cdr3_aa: CASSAGTISGANVLTF
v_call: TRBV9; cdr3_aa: CASSSGTDSSQYF
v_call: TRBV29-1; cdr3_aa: CSVREGTENSPLHF
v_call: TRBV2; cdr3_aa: CASRGQGVTEAFF
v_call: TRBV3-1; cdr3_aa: CASSQDGQVYNEQFF
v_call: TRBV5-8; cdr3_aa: CASSLGGPSSPYEQYF